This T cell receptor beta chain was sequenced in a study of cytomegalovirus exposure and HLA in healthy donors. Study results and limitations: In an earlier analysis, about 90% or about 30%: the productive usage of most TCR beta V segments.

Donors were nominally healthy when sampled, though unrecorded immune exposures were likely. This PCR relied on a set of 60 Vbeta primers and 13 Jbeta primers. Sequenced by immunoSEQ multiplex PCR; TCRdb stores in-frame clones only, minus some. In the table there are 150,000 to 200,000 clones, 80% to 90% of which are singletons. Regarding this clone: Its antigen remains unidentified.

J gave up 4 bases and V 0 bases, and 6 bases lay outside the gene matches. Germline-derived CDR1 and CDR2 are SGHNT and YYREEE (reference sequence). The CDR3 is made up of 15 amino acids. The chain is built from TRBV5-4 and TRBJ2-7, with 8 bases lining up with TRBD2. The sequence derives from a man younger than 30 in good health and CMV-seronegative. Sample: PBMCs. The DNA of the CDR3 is TGTGCCAGCAGCTTGGCCCCGGGAGGGGCATACGAGCAGTACTTC. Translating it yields CASSLAPGGAYEQYF. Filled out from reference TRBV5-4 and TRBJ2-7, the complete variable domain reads ETGVTQSPTHLIKTRGQQVTLRCSSQSGHNTVSWYQQALGQGPQFIFQYYREEENGRGNFPPRFSGLQFPNYSSELNVNALELDDSALYLCASSLAPGGAYEQYFGPGTRLTVT.